A selection of T cell receptor beta chains follows, all from one sample in a study of cytomegalovirus exposure and HLA in healthy donors. TCRdb's table, derived via immunoSEQ multiplex PCR, lists solely in-frame clones and lacks some. The repertoire includes more than 85,000 clones, just under 70% of them detected once, and about 5% sits in the top ten. Material: PBMCs. The receptors derive from a woman aged 70-85 years in good health and CMV-seropositive. CDR3s include the opening cysteine and the closing phenylalanine or tryptophan. The D gene is left open where the match is weak. The size of a clone is reported for some rows only, either as once, few or many, or as a class for expanded clones.

TRBJ1-2	TRBV5-1	TRBD1	.	CASTLPGTGVGGYTF	TGCGCCAGCACCCTGCCCGGGACAGGGGTCGGTGGCTACACCTTC
TRBJ1-6	TRBV7-8	.	.	CASSPSISGGSYNSPLHF	TGTGCCAGCAGCCCTTCTATATCCGGGGGCTCCTATAATTCACCCCTCCACTTT
TRBJ2-7	TRBV11-2	TRBD1	.	CASSPSGQATYEQYF	TGTGCCAGCAGCCCTTCTGGACAGGCGACCTACGAGCAGTACTTC
TRBJ2-5	TRBV30	.	.	CAWNTPGRAFETQYF	TGTGCCTGGAACACACCAGGCAGGGCTTTCGAGACCCAGTACTTC
TRBJ1-2	TRBV5-1	.	few	CASSRDNNYGYTF	TGCGCCAGCAGTCGGGACAACAACTATGGCTACACCTTC
TRBJ1-1	TRBV18	.	.	CASSPPINTEAFF	TGTGCCAGCTCACCACCTATAAACACTGAAGCTTTCTTT
TRBJ1-6	TRBV10-3	TRBD1	.	CAIRPDRVHSPLHF	TGTGCCATCAGACCGGACAGGGTACACTCACCCCTCCACTTT
TRBJ2-1	TRBV6-6	TRBD2	.	CASSQRGADNEQFF	TGTGCCAGCAGCCAGCGGGGGGCCGACAATGAGCAGTTCTTC
TRBJ2-1	TRBV6-5	TRBD2	.	CASTRTSGTYNEQFF	TGTGCCAGCACCCGGACTAGCGGGACATACAATGAGCAGTTCTTC
TRBJ1-2	TRBV19	.	.	CASSSSVVRDNGYTF	TGTGCCAGTAGTTCCTCTGTCGTGAGGGATAATGGCTACACCTTC
TRBJ1-4	TRBV5-6	TRBD1	.	CASSSRGVTNEKLFF	TGTGCCAGCAGCTCCAGGGGGGTAACTAATGAAAAACTGTTTTTT
TRBJ1-5	TRBV19	.	.	CASSIEGTAGQPQHF	TGTGCCAGTAGTATTGAGGGAACCGCGGGTCAGCCCCAGCATTTT
TRBJ2-6	TRBV5-1	.	once	CASSSTGTGANVLTF	TGCGCCAGCAGCTCAACAGGGACCGGGGCCAACGTCCTGACTTTC
TRBJ1-2	TRBV30	.	.	CAWSTSLGYGYTF	TGTGCCTGGAGTACCTCCCTCGGGTATGGCTACACCTTC
TRBJ1-1	TRBV5-1	.	few	CASSGTGLTNTEAFF	TGCGCCAGCAGCGGGACTGGACTGACGAACACTGAAGCTTTCTTT
TRBJ2-7	TRBV11-1	TRBD1	.	CASSLGTGGSYEQYF	TGTGCCAGCAGCCTAGGGACAGGGGGCTCCTACGAGCAGTACTTC
TRBJ2-7	TRBV5-8	TRBD2	.	CASSLIGSGGSYEQYF	TGTGCCAGCAGCTTGATAGGTAGCGGGGGATCCTACGAGCAGTACTTC
TRBJ1-6	TRBV6-5	.	.	CASKAGDINSPLHF	TGTGCCAGCAAGGCGGGGGATATTAATTCACCCCTCCACTTT
TRBJ1-1	TRBV29-1	.	.	CSVELTVGSTEAFF	TGCAGCGTTGAGTTGACAGTCGGGAGCACTGAAGCTTTCTTT
TRBJ1-1	TRBV6-5	.	.	CASSYSGPGTEAFF	TGTGCCAGCAGTTACTCAGGCCCAGGGACAGAAGCTTTCTTT
TRBJ2-5	TRBV27	TRBD2	.	CASSLKERGGGTQYF	TGTGCCAGCAGTTTAAAAGAGCGGGGGGGCGGGACCCAGTACTTC
TRBJ1-4	TRBV6-5	.	.	CASSYGAGVNEKLFF	TGTGCCAGCAGTTATGGGGCAGGGGTTAATGAAAAACTGTTTTTT
TRBJ2-7	TRBV6-5	.	.	CASSSGLREQYF	TGTGCCAGCAGTTCGGGATTGCGCGAGCAGTACTTC
TRBJ1-4	TRBV9	TRBD1	.	CASSVKGQGNEKLFF	TGTGCCAGCAGCGTTAAAGGACAGGGGAATGAAAAACTGTTTTTT
TRBJ1-1	TRBV25-1	TRBD1	.	CASYLRQGANTEAFF	TGTGCCAGCTATCTTCGACAGGGCGCGAACACTGAAGCTTTCTTT
TRBJ2-3	TRBV6-1	.	.	CASSEGGPPDTQYF	TGTGCCAGCAGTGAAGGGGGGCCCCCAGATACGCAGTATTTT
TRBJ2-3	TRBV9	.	.	CASKELETDTQYF	TGTGCCAGCAAAGAACTAGAAACGGATACGCAGTATTTT
TRBJ1-2	TRBV5-8	TRBD1	once	CASSLGPGQNMDGYTF	TGTGCCAGCAGCTTGGGGCCGGGACAGAATATGGATGGCTACACCTTC
TRBJ1-2	TRBV5-5	TRBD1	few	CASSLGTGGVYGYTF	TGTGCCAGCAGCTTGGGCACAGGGGGGGTCTATGGCTACACCTTC
TRBJ2-7	TRBV30	TRBD2	few	CAWSALAGGPSSYEQYF	TGTGCCTGGAGTGCGCTAGCGGGGGGCCCAAGCTCCTACGAGCAGTACTTC
TRBJ2-6	TRBV9	TRBD1	.	CASSVAGNRGTGANVLTF	TGTGCCAGCAGCGTAGCCGGGAACAGGGGTACTGGGGCCAACGTCCTGACTTTC
TRBJ1-2	TRBV5-3	.	.	CARKLGAHYGYTF	TGTGCCAGAAAGCTCGGAGCCCACTATGGCTACACCTTC
TRBJ2-7	TRBV19	TRBD1	.	CASNPGRGPYEQYF	TGTGCCAGTAACCCCGGCAGGGGGCCCTACGAGCAGTACTTC
TRBJ1-2	TRBV7-6	.	.	CASSLEGDGGSGYTF	TGTGCCAGCAGCTTAGAAGGCGATGGGGGGTCTGGCTACACCTTC
TRBJ2-7	TRBV6-1	TRBD2	.	CASRPGLAGVYEQYF	TGTGCCAGCCGACCGGGACTAGCGGGGGTTTACGAGCAGTACTTC
TRBJ1-5	TRBV19	.	.	CASSVGLMSNQPQHF	TGTGCCAGTAGCGTCGGACTTATGAGCAATCAGCCCCAGCATTTT
TRBJ2-6	TRBV11-2	.	few	CASSFSLITGFSGANVLTF	TGTGCCAGCAGCTTCTCCCTAATTACAGGGTTCTCTGGGGCCAACGTCCTGACTTTC
TRBJ2-7	TRBV27	TRBD1	.	CASSLDRQGIGSYEQYF	TGTGCCAGCAGTTTAGATAGACAGGGGATAGGCTCCTACGAGCAGTACTTC
TRBJ1-5	TRBV6-4	.	.	CASSPQGNQPQHF	TGTGCCAGCAGCCCGCAGGGGAATCAGCCCCAGCATTTT
TRBJ2-2	TRBV10-1	TRBD1	.	CASSAGTGHNTGELFF	TGCGCCAGCAGTGCTGGGACAGGCCACAACACCGGGGAGCTGTTTTTT
TRBJ1-2	TRBV13	.	.	CASSLEGDHGYTF	TGTGCCAGCAGCTTAGAAGGGGATCATGGCTACACCTTC
TRBJ2-7	TRBV2	TRBD2	few	CASSELVSGGAYEQYF	TGTGCCAGCAGTGAATTGGTTAGCGGGGGGGCATACGAGCAGTACTTC
TRBJ1-4	TRBV7-9	.	.	CASSFRLNEKLFF	TGTGCCAGCAGCTTCAGGTTGAATGAAAAACTGTTTTTT
TRBJ2-7	TRBV7-2	.	.	CASMGGRGYEQYF	TGTGCCAGCATGGGTGGTCGGGGTTACGAGCAGTACTTC